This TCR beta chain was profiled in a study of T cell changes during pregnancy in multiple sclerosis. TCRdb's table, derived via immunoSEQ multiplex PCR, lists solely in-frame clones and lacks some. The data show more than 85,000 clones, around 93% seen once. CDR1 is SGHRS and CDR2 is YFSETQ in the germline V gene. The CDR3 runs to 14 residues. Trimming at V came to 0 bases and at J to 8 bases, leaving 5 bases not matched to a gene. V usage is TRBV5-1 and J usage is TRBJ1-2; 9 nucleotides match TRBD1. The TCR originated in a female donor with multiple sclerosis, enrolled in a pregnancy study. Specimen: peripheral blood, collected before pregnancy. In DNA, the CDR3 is TGCGCCAGCAGCTTGGCTGGGACAGGGCCCGGCTACACCTTC. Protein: CASSLAGTGPGYTF.